The 15 T cell receptor beta chains below come from one sample, sequenced in a study of T cell responses to AZD1222 COVID-19 vaccine (dated by TCRdb to about 2021). The sample's time point label is to be understood as: about 28 days (+/-7) after the second vaccine dose. Library method: the immunoSEQ multiplex PCR assay. This immuneACCESS table, as held by TCRdb, lists in-frame sequences with V and J called but not all clones. Of the missing ones, under half trace to an unresolved V gene in checked studies; the others have no known cause. The table for this sample lists 250,000 to 300,000 clones; approximately 94% of them were counted only once. Clones ranked in the top ten supply 0.55% of the sample. The material sequenced was peripheral blood, taken 28 days after the second AZD1222 dose. The receptors derive from an adult who received the AZD1222 COVID-19 vaccine.

The chain couples TRBV28 to TRBJ1-1; no definite D call. This CDR3 has 15 amino acids. Germline V gene lookup returns CDR1 MDHEN and CDR2 SYDVKM. Trimming shortened V by 7 bases and J by 0 bases, and 15 bases separated the two germline ends. In DNA, the CDR3 is TGTGCCAGCACCCCCCTGGGCAGCCTGAACACTGAAGCTTTCTTT. The encoded protein is CASTPLGSLNTEAFF.

This chain uses TRBV5-4 with TRBJ1-1; a weak D match, TRBD1 (5 bases). Germline-derived CDR1 and CDR2 are SGHNT and YYREEE (reference sequence). CDR3 size: 15 residues. The V end lost 6 bases, the J end lost 4 bases, and 19 bases lay between the germline ends. The CDR3, as DNA: TGTGCCAGCACCTGGTCCCGCGGGGGGATCACTGAAGCTTTCTTT. As protein: CASTWSRGGITEAFF.

The chain is built from TRBV27 and TRBJ1-2; no firm D call. The CDR3 runs to 13 residues. CDR1 and CDR2 from the germline V gene are MNHEY and SMNVEV (reference sequence). V dropped 3 bases and J dropped 6 bases, with 11 bases sitting between them. CDR3 loop: CASSLKGLNGYTF. The CDR3 DNA reads TGTGCCAGCAGTTTGAAGGGTTTGAATGGCTACACCTTC.

The chain is built from TRBV3-1 (or the pseudogene TRBV3-2) and TRBJ1-4; D might be TRBD1 (5 bases). The CDR3 contains 14 residues. Germline loops: CDR1 LGHDT, CDR2 YNNKEL (reference sequence). V lost 2 bases and J 5 bases, leaving 9 bases between the germline ends. CDR3 amino acids: CASSQSGINEKLFF. In DNA, the CDR3 is TGTGCCAGCAGCCAATCAGGGATCAATGAAAAACTGTTTTTT.

This chain connects TRBV10-3 to TRBJ2-5, with 9 nucleotides matching TRBD2. The V and J ends lost 2 bases and 5 bases, in that order; junction bases with no gene match: 6. Germline CDR1 ENHRY, CDR2 SYGVKD. The CDR3 contains 15 residues. CDR3 DNA: TGTGCCATCAGTGAGGGGCTAGCGGGACGGGAGACCCAGTACTTC. Translated, it gives CAISEGLAGRETQYF.

The genes are TRBV27 and TRBJ1-6; weak D call: TRBD1 (6 bases). V was cut by 3 bases and J by 10 bases, with 10 bases left in between. This CDR3 is built from 13 residues. The germline V gene encodes CDR1 MNHEY and CDR2 SMNVEV (reference sequence). This CDR3 is CASSFGGRSPLHF. CDR3 bases: TGTGCCAGCAGTTTTGGGGGCCGGTCACCCCTCCACTTT.

This clone was counted at least ten times. The genes are TRBV27 and TRBJ2-5; possible D gene TRBD1, 5 bases. The V end lost 3 bases, the J end lost 0 bases, and 11 bases lay between the germline ends. Germline values: CDR1 MNHEY, CDR2 SMNVEV (reference sequence). The CDR3 sequence is 15 residues long. CDR3 sequence reads: CASSFGGAYQETQYF. CDR3 DNA sequence: TGTGCCAGCAGTTTTGGTGGGGCATACCAAGAGACCCAGTACTTC.

This clone was seen only once. The V gene is TRBV27, the J gene TRBJ1-5; 7 bases match TRBD1. Germline V gene sequence: CDR1 MNHEY, CDR2 SMNVEV (reference sequence). The CDR3 has 15 residues. V was clipped by 8 bases and J by 3 bases; unmatched bases: 10. The CDR3 sequence: CASATGQTFNQPQHF. CDR3 DNA: TGTGCCAGCGCCACGGGACAGACCTTCAATCAGCCCCAGCATTTT.

This chain uses TRBV5-1 with TRBJ1-1; D might be TRBD1 (6 bases). Germline V gene lookup returns CDR1 SGHRS and CDR2 YFSETQ. This CDR3 has 14 amino acids. V was pared by 4 bases and J by 5 bases, with 15 bases between. The CDR3 loop is CASSLQGSGTEAFF. In DNA, the CDR3 is TGCGCCAGCAGCCTACAGGGATCGGGGACTGAAGCTTTCTTT.

In DNA, the CDR3 is TGTGCCAGCAGCCCCCCTGAGAAGGTTGAAGCCCGTGGTTGGTCCGGGGAGCTGTTTTTT. It is translated as CASSPPEKVEARGWSGELFF. This chain links TRBV3-1 (or the pseudogene TRBV3-2) with TRBJ2-2; D unresolved. Per germline, CDR1 LGHDT and CDR2 YNNKEL (reference sequence). V was pared by 4 bases and J by 6 bases, with 30 bases between. This CDR3 comprises 20 residues.

J is TRBJ1-3 and V is TRBV12-2. TRBV12-2 is marked as a pseudogene. The CDR3 length is 16 residues. Here the CDR3 DNA reads TGTGCAAGTCGCTTATGGGGGGTTAGAACTCTTCACACCATATATTTT. It is translated as CASRLWGVRTLHTIYF.

The V and J genes are TRBV5-1 and TRBJ2-5; D is perhaps TRBD2 (6 bases). The CDR3 is 14 residues long. V lost 1 base, J lost 3 bases, and 10 bases lay in between. Germline V CDR1 and CDR2: SGHRS, YFSETQ. The CDR3 region has the DNA TGCGCCAGCAGCTTGTTCGGGGGAGAAGAGACCCAGTACTTC. Its protein product is CASSLFGGEETQYF.

The chain couples TRBV4-1 to TRBJ2-7; the D gene is possibly TRBD1 (6 bases). Trimming cost V 3 bases and J 3 bases, with 15 bases left between them. The CDR3 sequence is 15 residues long. Per germline, CDR1 MGHRA and CDR2 YSYEKL. For the CDR3, the DNA is TGCGCCAGCAGCCAGAGTACAGGGTCCTACTACGAGCAGTACTTC. This translates into CASSQSTGSYYEQYF.

The chain couples TRBV6-5 to TRBJ2-7; TRBD1 matches 7 bases. V trimming: 7 bases; J trimming: 2 bases; junction bases outside the gene matches: 5. Per the germline V gene, CDR1 is MNHEY and CDR2 is SVGAGI. CDR3 length equals 13 residues. The CDR3 DNA reads as TGTGCCAGCATCCGGGACAGTACCTACGAGCAGTACTTC. Translated: CASIRDSTYEQYF.

V usage is TRBV2 and J usage is TRBJ1-4; 8 nucleotides match TRBD1. Trimming at V came to 6 bases and at J to 3 bases, leaving 3 bases not matched to a gene. This CDR3 region has 14 residues. CDR1 SNHLY and CDR2 FYNNEI come from the germline V gene. In DNA, the CDR3 is TGTGCCAGCAGCCGACAGGGGCCTAATGAAAAACTGTTTTTT. Residues: CASSRQGPNEKLFF.